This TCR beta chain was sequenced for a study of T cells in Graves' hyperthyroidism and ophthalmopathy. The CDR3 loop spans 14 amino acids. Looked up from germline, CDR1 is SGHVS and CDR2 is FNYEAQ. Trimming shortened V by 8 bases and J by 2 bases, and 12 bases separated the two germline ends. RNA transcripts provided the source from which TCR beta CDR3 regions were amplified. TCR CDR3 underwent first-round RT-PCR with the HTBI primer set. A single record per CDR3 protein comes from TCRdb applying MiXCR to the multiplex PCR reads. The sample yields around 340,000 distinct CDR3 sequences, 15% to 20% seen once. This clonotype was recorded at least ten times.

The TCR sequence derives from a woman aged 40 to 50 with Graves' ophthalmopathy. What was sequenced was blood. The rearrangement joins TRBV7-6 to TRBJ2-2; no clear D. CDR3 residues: CASGQAYNTGELFF. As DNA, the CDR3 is TGTGCCAGCGGGCAAGCGTACAACACCGGGGAGCTGTTTTTT.